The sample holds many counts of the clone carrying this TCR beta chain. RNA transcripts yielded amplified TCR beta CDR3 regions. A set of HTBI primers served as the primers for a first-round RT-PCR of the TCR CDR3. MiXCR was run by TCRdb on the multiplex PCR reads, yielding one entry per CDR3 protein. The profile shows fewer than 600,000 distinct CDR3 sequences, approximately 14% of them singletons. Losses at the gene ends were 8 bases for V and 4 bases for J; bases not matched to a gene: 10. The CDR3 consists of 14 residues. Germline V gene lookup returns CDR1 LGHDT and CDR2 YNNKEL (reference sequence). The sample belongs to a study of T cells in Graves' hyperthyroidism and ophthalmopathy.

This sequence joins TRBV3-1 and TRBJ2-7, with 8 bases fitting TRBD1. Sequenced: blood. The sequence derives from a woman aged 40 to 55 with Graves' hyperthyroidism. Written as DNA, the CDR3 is TGTGCCAGCGGGGGGACAGGCCTTCTATACGAGCAGTACTTC. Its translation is CASGGTGLLYEQYF.